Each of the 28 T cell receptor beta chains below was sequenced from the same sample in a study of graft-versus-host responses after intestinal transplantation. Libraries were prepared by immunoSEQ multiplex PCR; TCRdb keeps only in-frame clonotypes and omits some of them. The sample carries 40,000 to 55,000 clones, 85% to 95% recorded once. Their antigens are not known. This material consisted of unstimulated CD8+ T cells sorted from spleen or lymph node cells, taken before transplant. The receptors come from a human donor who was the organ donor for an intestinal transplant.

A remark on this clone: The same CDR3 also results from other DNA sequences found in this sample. The CDR3 reads CASSLSGGYEQYF. CDR3 coding DNA: TGTGCCAGCAGTTTATCGGGGGGTTACGAGCAGTACTTC. The J gene is TRBJ2-7, the V gene TRBV27, with D perhaps TRBD2 (6 bases). V was trimmed by 0 bases and J by 4 bases, leaving 7 bases between them. The CDR3 extends over 13 amino acids. The germline CDR1 and CDR2 sequences are MNHEY and SMNVEV (reference sequence).

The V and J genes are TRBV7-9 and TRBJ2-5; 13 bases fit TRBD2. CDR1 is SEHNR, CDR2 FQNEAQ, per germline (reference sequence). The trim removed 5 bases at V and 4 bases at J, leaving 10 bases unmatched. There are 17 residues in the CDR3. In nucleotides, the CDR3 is TGTGCCAGCAGCGGAGGGACTAGCGGGGTGGAGAGAGAGACCCAGTACTTC. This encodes CASSGGTSGVERETQYF.

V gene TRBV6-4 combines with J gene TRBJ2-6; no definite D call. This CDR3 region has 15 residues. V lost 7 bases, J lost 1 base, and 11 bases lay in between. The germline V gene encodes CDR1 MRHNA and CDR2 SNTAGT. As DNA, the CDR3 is TGTGCCAGCACACTTCATCTTTCTGGGGCCAACGTCCTGACTTTC. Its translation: CASTLHLSGANVLTF.

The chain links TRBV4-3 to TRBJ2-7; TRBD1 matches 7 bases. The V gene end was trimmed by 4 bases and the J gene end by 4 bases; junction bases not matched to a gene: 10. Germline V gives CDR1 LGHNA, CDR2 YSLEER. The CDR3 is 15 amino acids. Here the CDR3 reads CASSLGAGGGYEQYF. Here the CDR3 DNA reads TGCGCCAGCAGCCTCGGGGCAGGGGGTGGATACGAGCAGTACTTC.

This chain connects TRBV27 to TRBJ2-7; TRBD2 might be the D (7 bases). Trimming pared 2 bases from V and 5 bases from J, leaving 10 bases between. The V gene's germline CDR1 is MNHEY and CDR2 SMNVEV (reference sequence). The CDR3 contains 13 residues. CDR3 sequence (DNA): TGTGCCAGCAGTTTACGGGGGGCGGACGAGCAGTACTTC. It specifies CASSLRGADEQYF.

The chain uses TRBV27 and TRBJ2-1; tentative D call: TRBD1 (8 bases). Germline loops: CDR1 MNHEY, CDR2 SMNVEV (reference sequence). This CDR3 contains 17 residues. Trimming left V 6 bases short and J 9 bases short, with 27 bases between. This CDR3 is CASSGQGGFLLGGEQFF. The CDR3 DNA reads TGTGCCAGCAGCGGACAGGGAGGGTTCCTTTTGGGCGGTGAGCAGTTCTTC.

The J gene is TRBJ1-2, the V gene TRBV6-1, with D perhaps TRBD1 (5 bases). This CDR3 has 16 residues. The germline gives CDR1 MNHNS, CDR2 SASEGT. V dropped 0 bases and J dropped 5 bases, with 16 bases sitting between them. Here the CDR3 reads CASSEADPGVWYGYTF. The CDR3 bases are TGTGCCAGCAGTGAAGCGGATCCGGGGGTTTGGTATGGCTACACCTTC.

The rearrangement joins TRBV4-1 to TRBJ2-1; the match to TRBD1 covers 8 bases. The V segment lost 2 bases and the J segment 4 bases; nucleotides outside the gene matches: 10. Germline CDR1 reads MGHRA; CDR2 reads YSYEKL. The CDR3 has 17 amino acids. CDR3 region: CASSQYSTQGVYNEQFF. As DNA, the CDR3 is TGCGCCAGCAGCCAATACTCAACACAGGGGGTATACAATGAGCAGTTCTTC.

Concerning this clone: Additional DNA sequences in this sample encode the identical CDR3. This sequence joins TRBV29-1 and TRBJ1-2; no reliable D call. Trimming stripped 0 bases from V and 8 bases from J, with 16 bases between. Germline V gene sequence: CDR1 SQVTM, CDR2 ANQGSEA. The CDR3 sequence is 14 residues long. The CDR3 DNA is TGCAGCGTTGAAGACCCTCGTGAATCGGGGGGCTACACCTTC. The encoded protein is CSVEDPRESGGYTF.

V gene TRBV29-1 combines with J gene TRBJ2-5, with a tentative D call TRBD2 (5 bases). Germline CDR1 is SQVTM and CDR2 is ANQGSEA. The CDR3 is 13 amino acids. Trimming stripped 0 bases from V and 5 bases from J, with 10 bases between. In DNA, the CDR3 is TGCAGCGTTGAAGAATCTGGGGAGGAGACCCAGTACTTC. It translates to CSVEESGEETQYF. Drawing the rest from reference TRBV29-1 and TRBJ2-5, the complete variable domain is SAVISQKPSRDICQRGTSLTIQCQVDSQVTMMFWYRQQPGQSLTLIATANQGSEATYESGFVIDKFPISRPNLTFSTLTVSNMSPEDSSIYLCSVEESGEETQYFGPGTRLLVL.

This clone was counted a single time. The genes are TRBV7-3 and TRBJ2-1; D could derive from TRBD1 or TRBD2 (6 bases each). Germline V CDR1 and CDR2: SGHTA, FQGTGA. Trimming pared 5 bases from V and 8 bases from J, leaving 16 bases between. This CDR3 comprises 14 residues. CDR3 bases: TGTGCCAGCAGCGCATCGGGGGCCGAGGATGAGCAGTTCTTC. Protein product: CASSASGAEDEQFF.

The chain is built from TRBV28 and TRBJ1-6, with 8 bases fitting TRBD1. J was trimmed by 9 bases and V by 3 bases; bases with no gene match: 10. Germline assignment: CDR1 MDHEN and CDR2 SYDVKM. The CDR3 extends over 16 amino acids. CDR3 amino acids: CASSFEFRGLGSPLHF. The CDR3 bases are TGTGCCAGCAGTTTTGAATTCAGGGGGCTTGGTTCACCCCTCCACTTT.

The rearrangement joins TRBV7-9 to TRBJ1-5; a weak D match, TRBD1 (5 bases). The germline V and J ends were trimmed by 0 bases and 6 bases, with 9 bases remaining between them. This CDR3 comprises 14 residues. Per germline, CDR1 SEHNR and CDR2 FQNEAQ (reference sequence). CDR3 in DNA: TGTGCCAGCAGCTTAGCAGGGGACGGTCAGCCCCAGCATTTT. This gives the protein CASSLAGDGQPQHF.

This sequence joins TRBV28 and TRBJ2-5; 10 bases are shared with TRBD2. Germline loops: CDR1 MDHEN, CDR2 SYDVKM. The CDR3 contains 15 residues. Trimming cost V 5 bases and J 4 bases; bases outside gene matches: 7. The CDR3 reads CASSLSGGVLETQYF. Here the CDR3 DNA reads TGTGCCAGCAGTCTAAGCGGGGGGGTTCTAGAGACCCAGTACTTC.

The CDR3 DNA is TGTGCCAGCAGTTTACTGGGGGTACGCGGCCAGCCCCAGCATTTT. Translation gives CASSLLGVRGQPQHF. The V gene is TRBV27, the J gene TRBJ1-5, with D perhaps TRBD1 (5 bases). Looked up from germline, CDR1 is MNHEY and CDR2 is SMNVEV (reference sequence). This CDR3 has 15 amino acids. With 2 bases removed from V and 7 bases from J, the gap between germline ends came to 15 bases.

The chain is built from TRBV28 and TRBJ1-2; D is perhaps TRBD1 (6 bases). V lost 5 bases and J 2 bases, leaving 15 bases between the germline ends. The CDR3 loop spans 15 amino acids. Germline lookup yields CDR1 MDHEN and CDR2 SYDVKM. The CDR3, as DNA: TGTGCCAGCAGTCTCAGGGACACCCTCAACTATGGCTACACCTTC. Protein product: CASSLRDTLNYGYTF.

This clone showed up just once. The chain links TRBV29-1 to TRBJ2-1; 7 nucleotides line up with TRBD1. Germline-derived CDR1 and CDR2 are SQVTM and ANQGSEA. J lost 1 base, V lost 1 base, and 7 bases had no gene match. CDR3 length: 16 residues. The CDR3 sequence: CSVEVRDSHSYNEQFF. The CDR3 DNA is TGCAGCGTTGAAGTCCGGGACAGTCATTCCTACAATGAGCAGTTCTTC.

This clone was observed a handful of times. CDR3 residues: CASTPGQPDEKLFF. CDR3 DNA sequence: TGCGCCAGCACACCGGGACAGCCAGACGAAAAACTGTTTTTT. J is TRBJ1-4 and V is TRBV10-2, with 7 bases lining up with TRBD1. CDR3 length: 14 residues. J lost 8 bases, V lost 7 bases, and 10 bases had no gene match. CDR1 WSHSY and CDR2 SAAADI come from the germline V gene.

CDR3 nucleotides: TGTGCCAGCAGTGACGGCCCGGTGCAGTTCTTC. Protein: CASSDGPVQFF. J is TRBJ2-1 and V is TRBV2; D is ambiguous. The V end was cut by 3 bases, the J end by 12 bases, with 9 bases between. CDR1 is SNHLY and CDR2 is FYNNEI in the germline V gene. The CDR3 is made up of 11 amino acids.

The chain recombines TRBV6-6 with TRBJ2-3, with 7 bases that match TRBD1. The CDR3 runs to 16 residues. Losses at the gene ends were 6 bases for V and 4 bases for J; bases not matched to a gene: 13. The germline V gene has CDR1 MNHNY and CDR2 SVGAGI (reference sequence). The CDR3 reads CASRPNRQGIADTQYF. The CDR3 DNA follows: TGTGCCAGCAGGCCCAATCGACAGGGAATCGCAGATACGCAGTATTTT.

In DNA form, the CDR3 reads TGTGCCAGCAGCTTAGGGGGTTGGGGCACTGAAGCTTTCTTT. Its protein is CASSLGGWGTEAFF. The chain has TRBV7-6 and TRBJ1-1; no firm D call. Germline lookup yields CDR1 SGHVS and CDR2 FNYEAQ. The CDR3 spans 14 residues. With 1 base removed from V and 4 bases from J, the gap between germline ends came to 10 bases.

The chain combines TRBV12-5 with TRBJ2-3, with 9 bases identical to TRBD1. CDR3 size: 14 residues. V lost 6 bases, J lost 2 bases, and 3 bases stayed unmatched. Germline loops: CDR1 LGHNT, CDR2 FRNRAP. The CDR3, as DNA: TGTGCTAGTGGCGGGACAGGGAACACAGATACGCAGTATTTT. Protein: CASGGTGNTDTQYF.

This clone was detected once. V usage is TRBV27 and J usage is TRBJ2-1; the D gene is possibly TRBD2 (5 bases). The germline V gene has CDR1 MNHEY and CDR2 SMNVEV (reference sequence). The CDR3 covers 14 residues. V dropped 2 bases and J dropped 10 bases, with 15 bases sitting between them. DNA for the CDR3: TGTGCCAGCAGTTTAGGTGGTCGGGGAAAAGAGCAGTTCTTC. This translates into CASSLGGRGKEQFF.

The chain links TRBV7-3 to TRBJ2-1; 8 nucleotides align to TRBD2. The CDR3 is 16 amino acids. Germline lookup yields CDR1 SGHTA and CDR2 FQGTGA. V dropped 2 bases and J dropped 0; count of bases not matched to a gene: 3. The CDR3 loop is CASSLELADSYNEQFF. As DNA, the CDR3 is TGTGCCAGCAGCTTAGAACTAGCGGACTCCTACAATGAGCAGTTCTTC.

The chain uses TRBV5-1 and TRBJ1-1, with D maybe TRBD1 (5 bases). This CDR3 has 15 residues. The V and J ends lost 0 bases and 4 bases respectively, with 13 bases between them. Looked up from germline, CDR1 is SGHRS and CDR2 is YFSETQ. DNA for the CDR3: TGCGCCAGCAGCTTGGGGGGGTTCCTTTCCACTGAAGCTTTCTTT. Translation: CASSLGGFLSTEAFF.

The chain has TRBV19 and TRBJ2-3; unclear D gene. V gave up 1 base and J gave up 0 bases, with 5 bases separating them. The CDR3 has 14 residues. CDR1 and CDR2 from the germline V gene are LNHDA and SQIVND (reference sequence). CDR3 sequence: CASSIGGSTDTQYF. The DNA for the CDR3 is TGTGCCAGTAGTATAGGCGGCAGCACAGATACGCAGTATTTT.

The chain's CDR3 is CASRTGVTNEKLFF. The DNA of the CDR3 is TGTGCCAGCAGGACAGGCGTTACTAATGAAAAACTGTTTTTT. V usage is TRBV7-9 and J usage is TRBJ1-4; TRBD1 is a possible D gene (6 bases). The V end lost 6 bases, the J end lost 2 bases, and 10 bases lay between the germline ends. This CDR3 region has 14 residues. Germline values: CDR1 SEHNR, CDR2 FQNEAQ (reference sequence).

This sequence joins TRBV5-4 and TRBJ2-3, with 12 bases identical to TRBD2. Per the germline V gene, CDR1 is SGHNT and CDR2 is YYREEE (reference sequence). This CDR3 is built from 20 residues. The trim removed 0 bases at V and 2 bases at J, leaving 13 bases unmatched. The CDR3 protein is CASSLAASGGAPTSTDTQYF. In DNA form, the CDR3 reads TGTGCCAGCAGCTTGGCGGCTAGCGGGGGGGCCCCGACCTCCACAGATACGCAGTATTTT.